The TCR beta chain under discussion was sequenced for a study of blood T cells in healthy people across ages. This clonotype was seen only a few times. Using a J-beta primer mix together with a sample-barcoded 5' primer, a second PCR was run for about 7 to 12 cycles. TCRdb reprocessed the 5' RACE reads with MiXCR, giving one entry per CDR3 protein. Among over a million distinct CDR3 sequences listed, almost 25% were seen once. V was pared by 7 bases and J by 6 bases, with 16 bases between. This CDR3 contains 13 residues. The germline CDR1 and CDR2 sequences are SQVTM and ANQGSEA. The sample was also linked to a second study, of T cells of mothers and their children.

The V call is TRBV29-1, the J call TRBJ2-4, with D perhaps given as TRBD1 or TRBD2 (5 bases each). The sequencing input was blood. The TCR sequence derives from a girl under 10 years old in good health. The CDR3 reads CSARLRETNIQYF. CDR3 in DNA: TGCAGCGCTAGACTCAGGGAGACAAACATTCAGTACTTC.